The 16 T cell receptor beta chains reported below all come from one sample, sequenced in a study of spatial heterogeneity in lung cancer. Using its own MiXCR run on the 5' RACE reads, TCRdb lists one record per CDR3 protein. The profile shows around 11,000 distinct CDR3 sequences, around 8.3% of them singletons. Study-level points and caveats: Expanded alpha and beta TCR counts within tumors tracked tumor mutation counts.

Antigens of these TCRs are unknown. Noted time point: sample taken at primary tumor resection. Here the sequenced sample was lung tumor tissue, taken at surgery. The receptor set was obtained from a female donor with early-stage non-small cell lung cancer.

This clonotype was seen repeatedly, ten times or more. As an off-target read in a library built for alpha chains, this beta chain has a frequency of little significance. This chain connects TRBV6-2 or TRBV6-3 to TRBJ2-3; a possible D gene is TRBD1 (5 bases). Germline CDR1 reads MNHEY; CDR2 reads SVGEGT. V gave up 7 bases and J gave up 5 bases, with 13 bases separating them. The CDR3 has 13 amino acids. For the CDR3, the DNA is TGTGCCAGCAACAAAGGGGTAAGAGATACGCAGTATTTT. The encoded protein is CASNKGVRDTQYF.

This clonotype was seen ten or more times. Within a library made for alpha chains, this beta chain is off target, and its count is uninformative. J is TRBJ1-1 and V is TRBV20-1; no clear D. The germline V and J ends were trimmed by 1 base and 2 bases, with 8 bases remaining between them. The germline V gene encodes CDR1 DFQATT and CDR2 SNEGSKA (reference sequence). This CDR3 is built from 13 residues. Here the CDR3 DNA reads TGCAGTGCTAGAGTGGTGGGAAACACTGAAGCTTTCTTT. Protein: CSARVVGNTEAFF.

This clonotype was seen many times. This beta chain is off target for a library built for alpha chains, so its abundance means little. In nucleotides, the CDR3 is TGTGCCATCAGTGACCCCGGTAGGGGGCGTGAGCAGTTCTTC. This gives the protein CAISDPGRGREQFF. The J gene is TRBJ2-1, the V gene TRBV10-3; 7 bases map to TRBD1. There are 14 residues in the CDR3. Trimming removed 3 bases from V and 9 bases from J; junction bases left unmatched: 8. CDR1 and CDR2 from the germline V gene are ENHRY and SYGVKD.

This clonotype was seen at least ten times. This beta chain came through as a stray read in a library set up for alpha chains, and its size says little. The genes are TRBV5-6 and TRBJ2-1; 7 bases fit TRBD1. This CDR3 comprises 15 residues. Germline-derived CDR1 and CDR2 are SGHDT and YYEEEE. V was pared by 3 bases and J by 8 bases, with 11 bases of the junction left unmatched. CDR3: CASSSPGQREDEQFF. In nucleotides, the CDR3 is TGTGCCAGCAGCTCTCCGGGACAGCGTGAGGATGAGCAGTTCTTC. Full variable domain (missing parts from reference TRBV5-6 and TRBJ2-1): DAGVTQSPTHLIKTRGQQVTLRCSPKSGHDTVSWYQQALGQGPQFIFQYYEEEERQRGNFPDRFSGHQFPNYSSELNVNALLLGDSALYLCASSSPGQREDEQFFGPGTRLTVL.

In this sample, this clonotype turned up many times. Little can be read into the size of this beta chain, an off-target read in a library designed for alpha chains. This chain joins TRBV6-5 and TRBJ1-5; maybe TRBD1 (5 bases). There are 14 residues in the CDR3. Germline values: CDR1 MNHEY, CDR2 SVGAGI. The ends were cut back, 4 bases at V and 9 bases at J, with 16 bases in the middle. CDR3 loop: CASSSQGRASPQHF. The CDR3 coding sequence is TGTGCCAGCAGTTCCCAGGGCAGAGCCTCGCCCCAGCATTTT.

This clonotype was seen repeatedly, ten times or more. This beta chain appears as a stray read in a library generated for alpha chains; its size is not informative. CDR3 DNA: TGTGCCAGCACTTGGAGTCTAGCGACAGATACGCAGTATTTT. This encodes CASTWSLATDTQYF. This rearrangement joins TRBV2 to TRBJ2-3, with D perhaps matching TRBD2 (6 bases). The CDR3 loop spans 14 amino acids. Germline CDR1 reads SNHLY; CDR2 reads FYNNEI. With 7 bases removed from V and 3 bases from J, the gap between germline ends came to 14 bases.

This clonotype was observed at least ten times. This beta chain was picked up by a library intended for alpha chains and is off target, so its count carries little meaning. The chain carries TRBV5-1 and TRBJ1-2; no firm D call. CDR1 SGHRS and CDR2 YFSETQ come from the germline V gene. Between the trimmed V and J ends, which lost 4 bases and 4 bases, there was a span of 14 bases. CDR3 size: 14 residues. The DNA of the CDR3 is TGCGCCAGCAGCCCCGATGTTGGGCTCTATGGCTACACCTTC. Translated, it gives CASSPDVGLYGYTF.

On this clonotype itself: Because this beta chain is a stray read in a library intended to capture alpha chains, its abundance should not be given much weight. The chain is built from TRBV5-1 and TRBJ2-5; perhaps D is TRBD1 or TRBD2 (5 bases each). This CDR3 spans 15 amino acids. Germline V gene data show CDR1 as SGHRS and CDR2 as YFSETQ. The V and J ends lost 2 bases and 2 bases respectively, with 13 bases between them. The DNA of the CDR3 is TGCGCCAGCAGCTTAGAGGGGACGGGGCAAGAGACCCAGTACTTC. Translated, it gives CASSLEGTGQETQYF.

This clonotype is medium-sized. This beta chain appears as a stray read in a library generated for alpha chains; its size is not informative. This rearrangement joins TRBV6-1 to TRBJ2-7; TRBD1 aligns across 10 bases. With V trimmed by 3 bases and J by 4 bases, 9 bases remained unmatched. CDR3 length equals 16 residues. Germline V lookup: CDR1 MNHNS, CDR2 SASEGT. The chain's CDR3 is CASSDIRGQGRYEQYF. CDR3 nucleotide sequence: TGTGCCAGCAGTGACATAAGGGGACAGGGGAGGTACGAGCAGTACTTC.

To note about this clonotype: This beta chain slipped into a library made for alpha chains as a stray read, so its size is not meaningful. The gene calls are TRBV6-5 and TRBJ2-3; D unclear. The germline V gene has CDR1 MNHEY and CDR2 SVGAGI. V was cut by 7 bases and J by 0 bases, with 5 bases left in between. The length of the CDR3 is 12 residues. The CDR3 DNA follows: TGTGCCAGCATGGGTAGCACAGATACGCAGTATTTT. Its protein product is CASMGSTDTQYF.

This clonotype was recorded many times. In a library made to pick up alpha chains, this beta chain is a stray read with a size that means little. The chain has TRBV7-8 and TRBJ1-4; D remains ambiguous. Looked up from germline, CDR1 is SGHVS and CDR2 is FQNEAQ. The V gene lost 2 bases and the J gene lost 2 bases, with 9 bases spanning the gap. The CDR3 extends over 15 amino acids. CDR3 bases: TGTGCCAGCAGCTTATTAGGTCGGACTAATGAAAAACTGTTTTTT. Amino acids: CASSLLGRTNEKLFF.

Worth noting for this clonotype: As an off-target read in a library built for alpha chains, this beta chain has a frequency of little significance. This chain links TRBV5-1 with TRBJ1-2; 7 bases agree with TRBD1. V dropped 4 bases and J dropped 6; count of bases not matched to a gene: 9. Germline V CDR1 and CDR2: SGHRS, YFSETQ. This CDR3 is 14 amino acids long. This CDR3 is CASSQQGSPNGYTF. Here the CDR3 DNA reads TGCGCCAGCAGCCAACAGGGGTCCCCTAATGGCTACACCTTC.

This clonotype was found many times. This beta chain is an unintended read in a library built for alpha chains; its size means little. The rearrangement links TRBV12-5 to TRBJ2-3, with D possibly called TRBD1 or TRBD2 (5 bases each). The CDR3 loop spans 14 amino acids. Germline V lookup: CDR1 LGHNT, CDR2 FRNRAP. Trimming took off 5 bases at V and 2 bases at J, with 11 bases between the two ends. The CDR3 spells CASGLGTTTDTQYF. DNA for the CDR3: TGTGCTAGTGGTCTGGGGACCACCACAGATACGCAGTATTTT. The full variable domain, in which reference TRBV12-5 and TRBJ2-3 provide the parts outside the CDR3, is DARVTQTPRHKVTEMGQEVTMRCQPILGHNTVFWYRQTMMQGLELLAYFRNRAPLDDSGMPKDRFSAEMPDATLATLKIQPSEPRDSAVYFCASGLGTTTDTQYFGPGTRLTVL.

This clonotype was observed many times. This beta chain is an off-target read within a library intended for alpha chains, so its frequency means little. The chain uses TRBV12-5 and TRBJ1-2; unclear D gene. Germline-derived CDR1 and CDR2 are LGHNT and FRNRAP. The CDR3 runs 12 residues. Trimming shortened V by 2 bases and J by 0 bases, and 1 base separated the two germline ends. This CDR3 reads CASGLSNYGYTF. DNA of the CDR3: TGTGCTAGTGGTTTGTCTAACTATGGCTACACCTTC.

At least ten counts were recorded for this clonotype. A library prepared for alpha chains yielded this beta chain as an off-target read; its size is of little meaning. The V and J genes are TRBV12-3 or TRBV12-4 and TRBJ2-2; unclear D gene. Deletions cut 1 base from V and 7 bases from J, with 10 bases between. The CDR3 sequence is 14 residues long. CDR3 protein: CASSLGALIGELFF. CDR3 sequence (DNA): TGTGCCAGCAGTTTAGGGGCTCTTATCGGGGAGCTGTTTTTT.

Notes on this clonotype: The library was designed around alpha chains, so this beta chain is a stray read whose abundance carries little weight. The gene calls are TRBV20-1 and TRBJ1-1, with D maybe TRBD1 (5 bases). The germline CDR1 and CDR2 sequences are DFQATT and SNEGSKA (reference sequence). The V end lost 3 bases, the J end lost 0 bases, and 17 bases lay between the germline ends. This CDR3 is built from 16 residues. The chain's CDR3 is CSASRPGGAMNTEAFF. The CDR3 DNA follows: TGCAGTGCTAGCCGCCCTGGAGGGGCAATGAACACTGAAGCTTTCTTT.